The present entry profiles one T cell receptor (beta chain) with its context. The source of the sample is a study of cytotoxic CD8 clonotypes in ibrutinib-treated CLL. CDR1 and CDR2 from the germline V gene are SGHVS and FNYEAQ. This CDR3 comprises 15 residues. Trimming cost V 5 bases and J 5 bases; bases outside gene matches: 7. Profiling relied on immunoSEQ multiplex PCR, and the TCRdb table lists in-frame clones only, not all of them. This sample has approximately 30,000 clones, with approximately 71% found just once. The starting material was PBMCs, obtained after 24 months of ibrutinib treatment. The chain recombines TRBV7-6 with TRBJ2-2; 8 bases fit TRBD1. The TCR comes from a human donor with chronic lymphocytic leukemia. CDR3 region: CASSPSTGGTGELFF. The CDR3 DNA sequence: TGTGCCAGCAGCCCCTCAACAGGGGGGACCGGGGAGCTGTTTTTT.